These 9 T cell receptor beta chains share one sample of origin, sequenced in a study of blood T cells in healthy people across ages. A J-beta primer mix and a sample-barcoded 5' primer were used in a second PCR of roughly 7 to 12 cycles. Using its own MiXCR run on the 5' RACE reads, TCRdb lists one record per CDR3 protein. The profile shows approximately 900,000 distinct CDR3 sequences, roughly 52% of them singletons. Source material: blood. Source of these receptors: a man aged 25-45 years in good health.

The rearrangement uses TRBV5-1 and TRBJ2-5; weak D call: TRBD1 (5 bases). Germline assignment: CDR1 SGHRS and CDR2 YFSETQ. The ends were cut back, 2 bases at V and 4 bases at J, with 12 bases in the middle. This CDR3 spans 14 amino acids. DNA for the CDR3: TGCGCCAGCAGCTTACAGGCTTCGAGAGAGACCCAGTACTTC. As protein: CASSLQASRETQYF.

The chain joins TRBV13 to TRBJ1-2; a possible D gene is TRBD1 (5 bases). Trimming pared 3 bases from V and 3 bases from J, leaving 8 bases between. CDR1 PRHDT and CDR2 FYEKMQ come from the germline V gene (reference sequence). CDR3 length: 13 amino acids. The CDR3 loop reads CASSFGTHYGYTF. CDR3 sequence (DNA): TGTGCCAGCAGCTTCGGGACTCACTATGGCTACACCTTC.

The sample holds a few counts of this clonotype. The CDR3 reads CASSALPYEQYF. In nucleotides, the CDR3 is TGTGCCAGCAGTGCCCTGCCCTACGAGCAGTACTTC. V is TRBV25-1 and J is TRBJ2-7; no clear D gene. This CDR3 is 12 amino acids long. Germline CDR1 and CDR2: MGHDK and SYGVNS. V was pared by 4 bases and J by 2 bases, with 6 bases between.

The chain couples TRBV7-2 to TRBJ2-1; the match to TRBD1 covers 7 bases. Trimming at V came to 4 bases and at J to 5 bases, leaving 5 bases not matched to a gene. This CDR3 comprises 14 residues. CDR1 SGHTA and CDR2 FQGNSA come from the germline V gene. In nucleotides, the CDR3 is TGTGCCAGCAGCTCCACGACAGGGCACAATGAGCAGTTCTTC. Translating gives CASSSTTGHNEQFF.

The V and J genes are TRBV6-2 or TRBV6-3 and TRBJ1-4; no clear D. The V gene lost 7 bases and the J gene lost 5 bases, with 20 bases spanning the gap. This CDR3 contains 16 residues. Germline V gene sequence: CDR1 MNHEY, CDR2 SVGEGT. The DNA for the CDR3 is TGTGCCAGCAAGCCCGCAGCTGGTCCGGAGAATGAAAAACTGTTTTTT. It translates to CASKPAAGPENEKLFF.

This sequence joins TRBV27 and TRBJ2-5; D may match TRBD1 or TRBD2 (5 bases each). TRBJ2-7 matches the DNA end more closely, so the J call is doubtful. The CDR3 totals 14 residues. Germline CDR1 and CDR2: MNHEY and SMNVEV (reference sequence). The CDR3 DNA reads TGTGCCAGCAGTTTGTCGGGGCCAACCGACGAGCAGTACTTC. Amino acid sequence: CASSLSGPTDEQYF.

This clonotype was found once. Being one base from a much bigger clone, this may be a read error. This chain connects TRBV9 to TRBJ2-1; 7 bases fit TRBD1. This CDR3 spans 16 amino acids. Germline CDR1 reads SGDLS; CDR2 reads YYNGEE. This chain's CDR3 is CASSVTDRVSYNVQFF. Here the CDR3 DNA reads TGTGCCAGCAGCGTTACTGACAGGGTCTCCTACAATGTGCAGTTCTTC.

The chain employs TRBV6-1 and TRBJ2-1; D not resolved. The CDR3 loop spans 12 amino acids. In germline, CDR1 is MNHNS, CDR2 SASEGT. Trimming stripped 7 bases from V and 10 bases from J, with 14 bases between. CDR3 in amino acids: CASTIRFQEQFF. CDR3 nucleotides: TGTGCCAGCACTATCAGGTTTCAGGAGCAGTTCTTC.

The J gene is TRBJ2-7, the V gene TRBV6-1, with 7 bases matching TRBD2. In germline, CDR1 is MNHNS, CDR2 SASEGT. The trim removed 8 bases at V and 5 bases at J, leaving 9 bases unmatched. The CDR3 runs to 13 residues. CDR3 loop: CASLGGGSNEQYF. The CDR3 region has the DNA TGTGCCAGCCTGGGGGGAGGGTCCAACGAGCAGTACTTC.